This TCR beta chain was identified in a study of T-cell reconstitution after alpha-beta-depleted transplantation in children. Study results and caveats: Elevated TCRbeta diversity at day 60 was traced, in some patients, to surviving recipient T cells and thymic progenitors.

This clonotype was picked up a small number of times. Its antigen is not known. A TCRbeta library incorporating unique molecular identifiers was prepared. MiXCR was run by TCRdb on the PCR reads, yielding one entry per CDR3 protein. The profile covers 540,000 or so distinct CDR3 sequences, with more than 20% appearing a single time and 14% taken by the ten largest. This CDR3 has 14 amino acids. Trimming shortened V by 5 bases and J by 4 bases, and 14 bases separated the two germline ends. Germline loops: CDR1 SGHAT, CDR2 FQNNGV. This sample comprised PBMCs, mostly from graft donor cells, obtained 360 days after TCRalphabeta/CD19-depleted stem cell transplant. The TCR originated in a boy in the first two years of life who had a stem cell transplant for acute myeloid leukemia, so the T cells may come from the graft donor. V gene TRBV11-2 combines with J gene TRBJ2-5, with D possibly TRBD1 on 6 matching bases. In DNA form, the CDR3 reads TGTGCCAGCAGCCTGACCGGGACACCAGAGACCCAGTACTTC. It specifies CASSLTGTPETQYF. Variable domain in full (rest from reference TRBV11-2 and TRBJ2-5): EAGVAQSPRYKIIEKRQSVAFWCNPISGHATLYWYQQILGQGPKLLIQFQNNGVVDDSQLPKDRFSAERLKGVDSTLKIQPAKLEDSAVYLCASSLTGTPETQYFGPGTRLLVL.